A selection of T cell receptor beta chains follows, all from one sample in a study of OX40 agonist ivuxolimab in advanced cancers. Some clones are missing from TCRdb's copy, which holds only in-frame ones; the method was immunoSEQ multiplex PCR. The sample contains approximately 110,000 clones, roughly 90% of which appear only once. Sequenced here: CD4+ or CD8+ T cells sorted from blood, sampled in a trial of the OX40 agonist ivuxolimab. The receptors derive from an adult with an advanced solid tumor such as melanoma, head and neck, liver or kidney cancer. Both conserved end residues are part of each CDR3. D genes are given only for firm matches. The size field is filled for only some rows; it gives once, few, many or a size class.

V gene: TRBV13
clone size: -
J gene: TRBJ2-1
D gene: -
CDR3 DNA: TGTGCCAGCAAAATAGCGGACTACAATGAGCAGTTCTTC
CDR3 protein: CASKIADYNEQFF

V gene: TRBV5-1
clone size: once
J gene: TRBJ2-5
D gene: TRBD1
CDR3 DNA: TGCGCCAGCAGCTTGGCCGGGACAGGGGCCGAGACCCAGTACTTC
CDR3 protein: CASSLAGTGAETQYF

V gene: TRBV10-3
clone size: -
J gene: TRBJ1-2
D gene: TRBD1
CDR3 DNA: TGTGCCATCTTCGGGACAGGGCTGAATGGCTACACCTTC
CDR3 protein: CAIFGTGLNGYTF

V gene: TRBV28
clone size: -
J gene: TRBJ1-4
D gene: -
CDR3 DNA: TGTGCCAGCAGTTCGGTTGAAAAACTGTTTTTT
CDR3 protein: CASSSVEKLFF

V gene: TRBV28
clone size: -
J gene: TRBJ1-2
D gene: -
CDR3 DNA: TGTGCCAGCAGTTTAGCTACAGGCTCCTATGGCTACACCTTC
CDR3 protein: CASSLATGSYGYTF

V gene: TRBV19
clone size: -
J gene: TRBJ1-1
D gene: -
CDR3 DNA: TGTGCCAGTAGTATGCCCAGGAGTTTGAACACTGAAGCTTTCTTT
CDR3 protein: CASSMPRSLNTEAFF

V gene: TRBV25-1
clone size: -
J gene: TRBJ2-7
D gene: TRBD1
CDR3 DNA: TGTGCCAGCAGCCGGGACAGGGTCTACGAGCAGTACTTC
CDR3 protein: CASSRDRVYEQYF

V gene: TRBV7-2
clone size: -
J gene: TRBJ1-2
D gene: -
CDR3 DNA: TGTGCCAGCAGCCGCAATGGGGGGCTTAACTATGGCTACACCTTC
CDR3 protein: CASSRNGGLNYGYTF

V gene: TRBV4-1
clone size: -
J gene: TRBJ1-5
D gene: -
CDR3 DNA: TGCGCCAGCAGCCAAGAGGTAGGGGGGCGTAATCAGCCCCAGCATTTT
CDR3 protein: CASSQEVGGRNQPQHF

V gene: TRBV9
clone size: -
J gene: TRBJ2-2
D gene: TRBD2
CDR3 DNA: TGTGCCAGCAGCGTAGGGGTGGGAGGGCCTGGCGGGGAGCTGTTTTTT
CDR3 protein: CASSVGVGGPGGELFF

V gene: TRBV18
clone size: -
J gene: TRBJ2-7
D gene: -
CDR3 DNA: TGTGCCAGCTCATCACCATCAAGTAGCGCTTACTACGAGCAGTACTTC
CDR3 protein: CASSSPSSSAYYEQYF

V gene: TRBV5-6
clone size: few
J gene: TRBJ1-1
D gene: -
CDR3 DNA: TGTGCCAGCAGCTTGGTTGCGGGAACTGAAGCTTTCTTT
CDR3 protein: CASSLVAGTEAFF

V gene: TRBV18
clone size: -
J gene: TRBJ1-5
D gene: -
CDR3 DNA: TGTGCCAGCTCACCAACTCTGGGCCTCAATCAGCCCCAGCATTTT
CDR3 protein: CASSPTLGLNQPQHF

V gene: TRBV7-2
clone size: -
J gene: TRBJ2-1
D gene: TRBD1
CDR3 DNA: TGTGCCAGCAGCGCAACGGGACAGGGGGCTAGCTCCTACAATGAGCAGTTCTTC
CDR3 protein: CASSATGQGASSYNEQFF

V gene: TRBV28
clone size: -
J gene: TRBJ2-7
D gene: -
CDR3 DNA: TGTGCCAGCAGTTTTTTCGTGGCCGGGACAAGCTCCTACGAGCAGTACTTC
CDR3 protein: CASSFFVAGTSSYEQYF

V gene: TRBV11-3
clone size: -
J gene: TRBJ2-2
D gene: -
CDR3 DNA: TGTGCCAGCAGCTCCGTGGGGAGGGGGACCGGGGAGCTGTTTTTT
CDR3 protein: CASSSVGRGTGELFF

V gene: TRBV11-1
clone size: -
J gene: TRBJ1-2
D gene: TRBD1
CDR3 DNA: TGTGCCAGCAGCACCCGGCAGGGGGCGGGCTATGGCTACACCTTC
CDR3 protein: CASSTRQGAGYGYTF

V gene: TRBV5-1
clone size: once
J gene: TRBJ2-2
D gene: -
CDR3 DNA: TGCGCCAGCAGCTTTATGGCGGGGATGAACACCGGGGAGCTGTTTTTT
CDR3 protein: CASSFMAGMNTGELFF

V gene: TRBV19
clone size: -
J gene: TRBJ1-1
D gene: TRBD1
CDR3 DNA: TGTGCCACCCGATTAGGGGGCGGGACTGAAGCTTTCTTT
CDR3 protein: CATRLGGGTEAFF

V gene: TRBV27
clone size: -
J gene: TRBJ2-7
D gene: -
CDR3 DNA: TGTGCCAGCAGTTTACTCGGTTCCCCCCGGGGGGAGCAGTACTTC
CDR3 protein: CASSLLGSPRGEQYF

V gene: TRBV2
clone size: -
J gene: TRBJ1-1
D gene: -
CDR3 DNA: TGTGCCAGCAGTATAATTTGGGCTGTGGAAGCTTTCTTT
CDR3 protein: CASSIIWAVEAFF

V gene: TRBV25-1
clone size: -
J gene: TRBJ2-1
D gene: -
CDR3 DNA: TGTGCCAGCAGTGCCTACTACAACAATGAGCAGTTCTTC
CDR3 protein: CASSAYYNNEQFF

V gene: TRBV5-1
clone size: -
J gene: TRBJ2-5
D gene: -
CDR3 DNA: TGCGCCAGCAGCTTGGCCCGAGGGGATGAGACCCAGTACTTC
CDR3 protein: CASSLARGDETQYF

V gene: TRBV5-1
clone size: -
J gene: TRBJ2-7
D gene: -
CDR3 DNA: TGCGCCAGCAGCCGAGGGCCCCCCATTTACGAGCAGTACTTC
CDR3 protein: CASSRGPPIYEQYF

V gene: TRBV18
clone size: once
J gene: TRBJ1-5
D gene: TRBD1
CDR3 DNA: TGTGCCAGCTCTCCCGGGACAGGGGATCAACGGCAGCCCCAGCATTTT
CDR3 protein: CASSPGTGDQRQPQHF

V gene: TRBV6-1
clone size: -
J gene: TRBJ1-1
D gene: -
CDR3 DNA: TGTGCCAGCAATTCGAATCAGAACACTGAAGCTTTCTTT
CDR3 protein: CASNSNQNTEAFF

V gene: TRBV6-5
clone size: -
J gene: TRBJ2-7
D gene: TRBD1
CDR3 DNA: TGTGCCAGCAGTAAATCCGGGACAGGGGGTTACGAGCAGTACTTC
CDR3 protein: CASSKSGTGGYEQYF

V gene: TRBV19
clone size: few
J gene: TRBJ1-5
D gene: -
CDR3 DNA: TGTGCCAGTAGCCAGTATGAGGGCAGCAATCAGCCCCAGCATTTT
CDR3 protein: CASSQYEGSNQPQHF

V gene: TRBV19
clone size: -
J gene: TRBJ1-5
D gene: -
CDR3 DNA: TGTGCCAGTAGTCGGGCAGAGCTTACATATAGCAATCAGCCCCAGCATTTT
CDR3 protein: CASSRAELTYSNQPQHF

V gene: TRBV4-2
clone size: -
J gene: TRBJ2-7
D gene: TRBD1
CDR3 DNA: TGTGCCAGCAGCCAAAAACAGGGGAACGAGCAGTACTTC
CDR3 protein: CASSQKQGNEQYF

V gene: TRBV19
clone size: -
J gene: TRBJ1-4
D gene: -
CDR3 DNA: TGTGCCAGTAGAACCGGATTTACAACTAATGAAAAACTGTTTTTT
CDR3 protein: CASRTGFTTNEKLFF

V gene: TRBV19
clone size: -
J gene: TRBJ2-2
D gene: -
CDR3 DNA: TGTGCCAGTATCCCGGGACCCGATAACACCGGGGAGCTGTTTTTT
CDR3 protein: CASIPGPDNTGELFF

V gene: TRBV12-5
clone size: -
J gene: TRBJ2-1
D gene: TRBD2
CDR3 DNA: TGTGCTAGCCTTAGCGGGAGCTCCTACAATGAGCAGTTCTTC
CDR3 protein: CASLSGSSYNEQFF

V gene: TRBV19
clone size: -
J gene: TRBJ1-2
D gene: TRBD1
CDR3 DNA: TGTGCCAGTACCGACCGAGGTGGACAGGGAATATATGGCTACACCTTC
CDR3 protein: CASTDRGGQGIYGYTF

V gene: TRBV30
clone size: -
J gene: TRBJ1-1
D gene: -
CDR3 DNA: TGTGCCTCGACGGGCGATAACTATGCTGAAGCTTTCTTT
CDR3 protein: CASTGDNYAEAFF

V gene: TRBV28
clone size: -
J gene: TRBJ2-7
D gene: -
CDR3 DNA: TGTGCCAGCACAGGTTTCGGAGAGCAGTACTTC
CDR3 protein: CASTGFGEQYF

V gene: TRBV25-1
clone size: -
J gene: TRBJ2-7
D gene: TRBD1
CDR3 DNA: TGTGCCAGCAGCCGGGACAGGGTCTACGAGCAGTACTTC
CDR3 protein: CASSRDRVYEQYF

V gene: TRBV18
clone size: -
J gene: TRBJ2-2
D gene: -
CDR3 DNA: TGTGCCAGCTCACCGCTCGGGACCACACCCGGGGAGCTGTTTTTT
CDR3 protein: CASSPLGTTPGELFF

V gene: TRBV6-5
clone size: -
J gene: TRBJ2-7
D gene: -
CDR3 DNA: TGTGCCAGCAGTTACTCGGCAGCCCTCCACGAGCAGTACTTC
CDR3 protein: CASSYSAALHEQYF

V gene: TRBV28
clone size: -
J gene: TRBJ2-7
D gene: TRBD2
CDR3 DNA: TGTGCCAGCAGTTTTCTAGCGGGAGTAGTTAGCTACGAGCAGTACTTC
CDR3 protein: CASSFLAGVVSYEQYF

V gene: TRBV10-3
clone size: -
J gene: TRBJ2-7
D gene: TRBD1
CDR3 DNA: TGTGCCATCAGTGAGTCAGGGGGCGAATACGAGCAGTACTTC
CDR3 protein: CAISESGGEYEQYF